Presented here are 22 T cell receptor beta chains from one specimen sequenced in a study of patients and donors after allogeneic stem cell transplantation (dated by TCRdb to 2020 to 2021). Library preparation employed RT-PCR. TCRdb lists the instrument as NextSeq 550. TCRdb's own reprocessing of the public reads used fastp at Q25 and MiXCR and kept productive beta chains. Rows with one shared CDR3 protein collapse into an entry with the most common genes and DNA. The sample profile shows about 24,000 distinct CDR3 sequences; about 30% of them were found once. The ten largest clones capture around 45% of the sample. The specimen sequenced was blood, either unsorted or a sorted T cell fraction (not recorded which). The receptors were gathered from a human donor who was either an allogeneic HSCT recipient or a stem cell or donor lymphocyte infusion donor (not recorded which). It is not recorded whose cells these are; they may come from a transplant donor.

J is TRBJ1-5 and V is TRBV5-8; D call uncertain. Between the trimmed V and J ends, which lost 4 bases and 2 bases, there was a span of 16 bases. Germline-derived CDR1 and CDR2 are SGHTS and YDEGEE. The CDR3 extends over 16 amino acids. The CDR3 loop is CASSTGGTLRNQPQHF. In DNA form, the CDR3 reads TGTGCCAGCAGCACTGGAGGCACCTTGCGCAATCAGCCCCAGCATTTT.

This chain links TRBV3-1 with TRBJ1-5; no firm D call. CDR1 and CDR2 (germline): LGHDT, YNNKEL (reference sequence). CDR3 length: 14 amino acids. V shed 0 bases and J shed 2 bases, with 5 bases lying between them. This CDR3 reads CASSQDFGNQPQHF. Here the CDR3 DNA reads TGTGCCAGCAGCCAAGATTTCGGCAATCAGCCCCAGCATTTT.

The V call is TRBV2, the J call TRBJ1-4; TRBD1 matches 9 bases. Trimming took 5 bases from V and 8 from J; bases not matched to a gene: 6. CDR1 SNHLY and CDR2 FYNNEI come from the germline V gene. This CDR3 is 14 amino acids long. CDR3 protein: CASSSGTGQEKLFF. CDR3 nucleotide sequence: TGTGCCAGCAGTTCCGGGACAGGGCAGGAAAAACTGTTTTTT.

The V and J genes are TRBV12-5 and TRBJ2-1; D not certain. Germline-derived CDR1 and CDR2 are LGHNT and FRNRAP. The V and J ends lost 1 base and 2 bases respectively, with 6 bases between them. The CDR3 has 14 residues. CDR3 residues: CASGLGQAYNEQFF. The CDR3 DNA follows: TGTGCTAGTGGTTTGGGCCAGGCCTACAATGAGCAGTTCTTC. Complete variable domain (other parts from reference TRBV12-5 and TRBJ2-1): DARVTQTPRHKVTEMGQEVTMRCQPILGHNTVFWYRQTMMQGLELLAYFRNRAPLDDSGMPKDRFSAEMPDATLATLKIQPSEPRDSAVYFCASGLGQAYNEQFFGPGTRLTVL.

This clonotype has more than one count but fewer than ten. The J gene is TRBJ1-2, the V gene TRBV28, with no clear D. The length of the CDR3 is 19 residues. Germline-derived CDR1 and CDR2 are MDHEN and SYDVKM. V was cut by 0 bases and J by 7 bases, with 27 bases left in between. The CDR3 is CASSLCCGDGGITPLGYTF. The CDR3 nucleotides read TGTGCCAGCAGTTTATGCTGCGGGGATGGCGGCATCACGCCGCTTGGCTACACCTTC.

This clonotype has at least ten counts. The CDR3: CASSLRTGTDTQYF. The CDR3, as DNA: TGTGCCAGCAGCTTACGGACAGGGACAGATACGCAGTATTTT. The chain links TRBV7-6 to TRBJ2-3, with TRBD1 matching over 8 bases. Germline loops: CDR1 SGHVS, CDR2 FNYEAQ. The J segment lost 3 bases and the V segment lost 2 bases, leaving 1 base of the junction unmatched. The CDR3 sequence is 14 residues long.

The CDR3 DNA is TGTGCCAGCAGCTTATTATGGGTAGCGGGGGCCCAAGAGACCCAGTACTTC. Translated: CASSLLWVAGAQETQYF. V and J are TRBV7-2 and TRBJ2-5, with 9 bases matching TRBD2. The CDR3 covers 17 residues. In germline, CDR1 is SGHTA, CDR2 FQGNSA. Losses at the gene ends were 2 bases for V and 1 base for J; bases not matched to a gene: 8.

This clonotype showed up many times. The gene calls are TRBV6-5 and TRBJ1-2, with 7 bases lining up with TRBD1. The CDR3 sequence is 13 residues long. The germline gives CDR1 MNHEY, CDR2 SVGAGI. V lost 6 bases and J lost 4; bases outside the gene matches: 5. CDR3 in DNA: TGTGCCAGCAGCCGGACAGGCACCTATGGCTACACCTTC. As protein: CASSRTGTYGYTF.

This clonotype was detected a few times. The V gene is TRBV7-9, the J gene TRBJ1-4, with no clear D. In germline, CDR1 is SEHNR, CDR2 FQNEAQ (reference sequence). V lost 3 bases, J lost 8 bases, and 7 bases lay in between. The CDR3 is 12 amino acids. The CDR3 coding sequence is TGTGCCAGCAGCTTCCGGATAGAAAAACTGTTTTTT. It is translated as CASSFRIEKLFF.

This clonotype has more than one count but fewer than ten. J is TRBJ1-4 and V is TRBV28; D not resolved. V was clipped by 5 bases and J by 0 bases, with 10 bases between them. This CDR3 comprises 15 residues. Germline V gene lookup returns CDR1 MDHEN and CDR2 SYDVKM. CDR3 DNA sequence: TGTGCCAGCAGTCATGACGGGGCAACTAATGAAAAACTGTTTTTT. It yields the protein CASSHDGATNEKLFF.

The V call is TRBV20-1, the J call TRBJ2-3; D uncertain. Germline V gene data show CDR1 as DFQATT and CDR2 as SNEGSKA (reference sequence). V lost 0 bases to trimming and J lost 1 base, with 8 bases between them. The CDR3 spans 14 residues. DNA of the CDR3: TGCAGTGCTAGAGAAAGGAGCCGCACAGATACGCAGTATTTT. Protein: CSARERSRTDTQYF.

In its sample, this clonotype was seen a few times. The chain joins TRBV6-5 to TRBJ1-5, with TRBD1 matching over 8 bases. Germline loops: CDR1 MNHEY, CDR2 SVGAGI. This CDR3 contains 14 residues. V lost 6 bases and J lost 3; bases outside the gene matches: 4. The CDR3 protein is CASSRTGPNQPQHF. CDR3 DNA: TGTGCCAGCAGCCGGACAGGGCCCAATCAGCCCCAGCATTTT.

Concerning this clonotype itself: A much larger clonotype is one base distant, so this may be a read error. V gene TRBV27 combines with J gene TRBJ2-1, with TRBD2 identical over 10 bases. V lost 4 bases and J lost 9; bases outside the gene matches: 3. The germline gives CDR1 MNHEY, CDR2 SMNVEV (reference sequence). CDR3 length: 13 amino acids. The CDR3 sequence is CASSSGLATEQFF. CDR3 in DNA: TGTGCCAGCAGTTCGGGACTAGCGACTGAGCAGTTCTTC.

The chain is built from TRBV28 and TRBJ1-5; the D is unclear. Trimming shortened V by 6 bases and J by 2 bases, and 23 bases separated the two germline ends. CDR1 MDHEN and CDR2 SYDVKM come from the germline V gene. The CDR3 runs to 18 residues. The CDR3 protein is CASRGYFGRAVRNQPQHF. The DNA of the CDR3 is TGTGCCAGCAGGGGATATTTTGGCAGAGCAGTACGCAATCAGCCCCAGCATTTT.

The chain uses TRBV7-9 and TRBJ1-1; the match to TRBD1 covers 9 bases. This CDR3 spans 16 amino acids. With V trimmed by 5 bases and J by 4 bases, 11 bases remained unmatched. Germline lookup yields CDR1 SEHNR and CDR2 FQNEAQ (reference sequence). In DNA, the CDR3 is TGTGCCAGCAGCGCCTTACGCGGGACAGGGCCCACTGAAGCTTTCTTT. Translated: CASSALRGTGPTEAFF.

At least ten counts were recorded for this clonotype. The chain carries TRBV7-2 and TRBJ1-1; the D gene is possibly TRBD1 (6 bases). V shed 5 bases and J shed 0 bases, with 13 bases lying between them. Per the germline V gene, CDR1 is SGHTA and CDR2 is FQGNSA. The CDR3 consists of 15 residues. CDR3 region: CASSPRQGMNTEAFF. DNA of the CDR3: TGTGCCAGCAGCCCCCGCCAGGGGATGAACACTGAAGCTTTCTTT. The full variable domain, completed using reference TRBV7-2 and TRBJ1-1, is GAGVSQSPSNKVTEKGKDVELRCDPISGHTALYWYRQSLGQGLEFLIYFQGNSAPDKSGLPSDRFSAERTGGSVSTLTIQRTQQEDSAVYLCASSPRQGMNTEAFFGQGTRLTVV.

V usage is TRBV20-1 and J usage is TRBJ1-5; D is perhaps TRBD1 (5 bases). This CDR3 has 16 residues. V lost 1 base to trimming and J lost 6 bases, with 19 bases between them. Germline V lookup: CDR1 DFQATT, CDR2 SNEGSKA (reference sequence). DNA for the CDR3: TGCAGTGCTAGAGGAAGGGGCCCCGCCGCAAGTCAGCCCCAGCATTTT. Amino acids: CSARGRGPAASQPQHF.

This clonotype was recorded a few times. This rearrangement joins TRBV6-5 to TRBJ2-3, with a tentative D call TRBD2 (6 bases). Germline CDR1 is MNHEY and CDR2 is SVGAGI. There are 15 residues in the CDR3. The V and J ends lost 5 bases and 3 bases respectively, with 15 bases between them. The DNA for the CDR3 is TGTGCCAGCAGTCAGCTAGGGGAGGTAACAGATACGCAGTATTTT. This translates into CASSQLGEVTDTQYF.

The CDR3 here is CASREAGSSYNSPLHF. DNA for the CDR3: TGTGCCAGCAGGGAAGCAGGGAGCTCCTATAATTCACCCCTCCACTTT. This chain links TRBV7-2 with TRBJ1-6, with a tentative D call TRBD1 (5 bases). The CDR3 sequence is 16 residues long. V lost 6 bases to trimming and J lost 0 bases, with 12 bases between them. CDR1 SGHTA and CDR2 FQGNSA come from the germline V gene.

This clonotype was seen a few times. The J gene is TRBJ1-1, the V gene TRBV6-6; no clear D. The CDR3 extends over 13 amino acids. V lost 7 bases and J 1 base, leaving 10 bases between the germline ends. Looked up from germline, CDR1 is MNHNY and CDR2 is SVGAGI (reference sequence). The DNA of the CDR3 is TGTGCCAGCACCCCGCCCCAGAACACTGAAGCTTTCTTT. Its translation is CASTPPQNTEAFF.

This clonotype was seen a few times. A read error may produce the germline difference seen at one junction end. The rearrangement uses TRBV4-3 and TRBJ1-4; D call uncertain. Germline CDR1 and CDR2: LGHNA and YSLEER. CDR3 size: 15 residues. CDR3 in amino acids: CASSEELAGNEKLFF. CDR3 nucleotides: TGCGCCAGCAGCGAAGAACTAGCCGGTAATGAAAAACTGTTTTTT.

The sample holds a few counts of this clonotype. The chain couples TRBV10-3 to TRBJ1-6; 9 positions agree with TRBD1. J gave up 10 bases and V 6 bases, and 13 bases lay outside the gene matches. The CDR3 loop spans 16 amino acids. The germline CDR1 and CDR2 sequences are ENHRY and SYGVKD. Here the CDR3 reads CAIRPTLQGANSPLHF. CDR3 DNA sequence: TGTGCCATCAGGCCTACTTTACAGGGGGCTAACTCACCCCTCCACTTT.